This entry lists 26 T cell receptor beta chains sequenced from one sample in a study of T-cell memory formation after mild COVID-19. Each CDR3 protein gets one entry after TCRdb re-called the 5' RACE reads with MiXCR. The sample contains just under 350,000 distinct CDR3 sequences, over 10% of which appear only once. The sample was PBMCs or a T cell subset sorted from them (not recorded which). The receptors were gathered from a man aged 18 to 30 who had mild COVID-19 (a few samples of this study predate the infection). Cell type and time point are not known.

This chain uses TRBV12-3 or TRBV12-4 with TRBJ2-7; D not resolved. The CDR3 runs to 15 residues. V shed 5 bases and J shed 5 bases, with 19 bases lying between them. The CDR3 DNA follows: TGTGCCAGCAGTGCCGGGTCCCCGTCCGTCCACGAGCAGTACGTC. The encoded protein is CASSAGSPSVHEQYV.

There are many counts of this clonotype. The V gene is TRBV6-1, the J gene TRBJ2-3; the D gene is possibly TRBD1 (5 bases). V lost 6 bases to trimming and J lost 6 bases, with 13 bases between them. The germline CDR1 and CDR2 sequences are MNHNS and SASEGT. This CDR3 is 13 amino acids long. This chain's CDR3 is CASRWGAGDTQYF. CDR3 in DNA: TGTGCCAGCAGGTGGGGCGCTGGGGATACGCAGTATTTT.

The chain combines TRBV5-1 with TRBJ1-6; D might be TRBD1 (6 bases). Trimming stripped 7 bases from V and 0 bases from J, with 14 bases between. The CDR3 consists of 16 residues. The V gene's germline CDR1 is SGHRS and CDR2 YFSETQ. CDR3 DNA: TGCGCCAGCCGAGGGGGAGACTACTCCTATAATTCACCCCTCCACTTT. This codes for CASRGGDYSYNSPLHF.

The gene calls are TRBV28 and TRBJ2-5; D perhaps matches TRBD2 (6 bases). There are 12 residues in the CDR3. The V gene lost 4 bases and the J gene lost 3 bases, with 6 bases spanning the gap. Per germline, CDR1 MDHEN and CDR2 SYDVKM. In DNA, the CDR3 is TGTGCCAGCAGTTGGGGGGAAGAGACCCAGTACTTC. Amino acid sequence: CASSWGEETQYF.

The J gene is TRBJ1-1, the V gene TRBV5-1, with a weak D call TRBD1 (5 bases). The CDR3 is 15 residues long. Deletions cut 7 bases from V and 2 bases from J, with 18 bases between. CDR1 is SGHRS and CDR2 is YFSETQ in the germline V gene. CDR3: CASRMQTVANTEAFF. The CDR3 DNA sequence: TGCGCCAGCCGCATGCAGACAGTAGCAAACACTGAAGCTTTCTTT.

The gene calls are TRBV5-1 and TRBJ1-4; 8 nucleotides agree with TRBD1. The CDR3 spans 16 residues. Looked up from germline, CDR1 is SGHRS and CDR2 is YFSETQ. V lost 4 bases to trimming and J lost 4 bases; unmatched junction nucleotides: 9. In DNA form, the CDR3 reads TGCGCCAGCAGCCTGGACGCACAGGGGGATAATGAAAAACTGTTTTTT. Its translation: CASSLDAQGDNEKLFF. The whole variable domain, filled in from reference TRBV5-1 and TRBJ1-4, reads KAGVTQTPRYLIKTRGQQVTLSCSPISGHRSVSWYQQTPGQGLQFLFEYFSETQRNKGNFPGRFSGRQFSNSRSEMNVSTLELGDSALYLCASSLDAQGDNEKLFFGSGTQLSVL.

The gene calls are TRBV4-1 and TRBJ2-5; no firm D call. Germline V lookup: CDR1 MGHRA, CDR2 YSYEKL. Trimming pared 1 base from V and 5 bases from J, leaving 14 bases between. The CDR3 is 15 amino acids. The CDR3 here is CASSQGDREWETQYF. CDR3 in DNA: TGCGCCAGCAGCCAAGGGGATAGAGAATGGGAGACCCAGTACTTC.

The CDR3 DNA reads TGCGCCAGCAGCCACGACGGAAGCTCCTACGAGCAGTACGTC. Its translation is CASSHDGSSYEQYV. The chain carries TRBV4-1 and TRBJ2-7, with D unclear. The V end was cut by 3 bases, the J end by 0 bases, with 9 bases between. Germline-derived CDR1 and CDR2 are MGHRA and YSYEKL. The CDR3 is 14 residues long.

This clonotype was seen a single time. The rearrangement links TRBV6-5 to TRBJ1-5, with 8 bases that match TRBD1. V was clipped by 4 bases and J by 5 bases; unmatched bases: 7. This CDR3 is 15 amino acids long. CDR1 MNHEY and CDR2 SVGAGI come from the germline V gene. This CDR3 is CASSSTGGLDQPQHF. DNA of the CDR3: TGTGCCAGCAGTTCCACAGGGGGTTTAGATCAGCCCCAGCATTTT.

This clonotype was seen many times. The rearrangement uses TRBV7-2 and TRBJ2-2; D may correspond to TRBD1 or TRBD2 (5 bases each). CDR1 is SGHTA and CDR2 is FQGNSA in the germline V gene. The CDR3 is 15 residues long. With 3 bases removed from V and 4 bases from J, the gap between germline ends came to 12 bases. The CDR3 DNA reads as TGTGCCAGCAGCTTTGCTTCAGGGAGCACCGGGGAGCTGTTTTTT. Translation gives CASSFASGSTGELFF.

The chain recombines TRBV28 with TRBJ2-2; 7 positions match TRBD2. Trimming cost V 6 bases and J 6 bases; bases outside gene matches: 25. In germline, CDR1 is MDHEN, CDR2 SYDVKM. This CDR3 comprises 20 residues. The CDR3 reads CASSFGLRRLARGGPGELFF. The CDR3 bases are TGTGCCAGCAGCTTCGGCTTGAGGAGACTAGCTCGTGGGGGTCCCGGGGAGCTGTTTTTT.

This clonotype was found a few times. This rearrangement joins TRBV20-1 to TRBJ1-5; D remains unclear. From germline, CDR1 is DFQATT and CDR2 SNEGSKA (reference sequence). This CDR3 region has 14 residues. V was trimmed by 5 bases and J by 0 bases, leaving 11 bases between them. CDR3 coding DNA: TGCAGTGCTGCCGGGGTTTATAGCAATCAGCCCCAGCATTTT. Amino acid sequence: CSAAGVYSNQPQHF.

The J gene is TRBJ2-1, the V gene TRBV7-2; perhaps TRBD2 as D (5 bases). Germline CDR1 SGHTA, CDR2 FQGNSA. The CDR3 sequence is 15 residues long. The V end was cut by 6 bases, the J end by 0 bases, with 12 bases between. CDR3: CASRQRETSYNEQFF. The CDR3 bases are TGTGCCAGCAGACAGAGGGAGACCTCCTACAATGAGCAGTTCTTC.

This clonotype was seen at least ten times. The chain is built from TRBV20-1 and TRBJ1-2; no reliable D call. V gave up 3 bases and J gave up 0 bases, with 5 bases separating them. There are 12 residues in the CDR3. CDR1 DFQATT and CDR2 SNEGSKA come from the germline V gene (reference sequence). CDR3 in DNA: TGCAGTGCTAGGGGGACTAACTATGGCTACACCTTC. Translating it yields CSARGTNYGYTF.

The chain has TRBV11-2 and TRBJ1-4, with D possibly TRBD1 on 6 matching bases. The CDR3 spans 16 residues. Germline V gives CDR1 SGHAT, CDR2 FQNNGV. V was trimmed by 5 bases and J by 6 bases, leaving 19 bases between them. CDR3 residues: CASSDRDKNRHEKLFF. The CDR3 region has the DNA TGTGCCAGCAGCGACCGGGACAAGAATAGACATGAAAAACTGTTTTTT.

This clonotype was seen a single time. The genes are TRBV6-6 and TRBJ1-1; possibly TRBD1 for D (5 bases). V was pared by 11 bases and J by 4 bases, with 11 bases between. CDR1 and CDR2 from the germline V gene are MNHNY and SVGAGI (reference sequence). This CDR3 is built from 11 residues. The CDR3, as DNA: TGTGCCGTCAAGGGGAGCACTGAAGCTTTCTTT. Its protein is CAVKGSTEAFF.

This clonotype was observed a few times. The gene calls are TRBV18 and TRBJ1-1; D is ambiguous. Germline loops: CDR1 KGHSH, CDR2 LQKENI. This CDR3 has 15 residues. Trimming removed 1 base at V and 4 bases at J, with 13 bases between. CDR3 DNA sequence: TGTGCCAGCTCACCACGTTCTCAGCGGTTCACTGAAGCTTTCTTT. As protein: CASSPRSQRFTEAFF.

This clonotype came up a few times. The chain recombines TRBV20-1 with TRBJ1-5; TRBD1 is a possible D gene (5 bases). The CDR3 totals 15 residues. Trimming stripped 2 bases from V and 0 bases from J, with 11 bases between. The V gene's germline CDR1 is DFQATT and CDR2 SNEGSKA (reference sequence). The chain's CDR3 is CSARTTAYSNQPQHF. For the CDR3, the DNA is TGCAGTGCTAGAACGACAGCTTATAGCAATCAGCCCCAGCATTTT.

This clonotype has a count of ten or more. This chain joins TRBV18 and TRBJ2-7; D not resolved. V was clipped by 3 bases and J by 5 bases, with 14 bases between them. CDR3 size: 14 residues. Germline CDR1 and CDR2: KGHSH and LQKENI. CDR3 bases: TGTGCCAGCTCACCCGGCCACGATTCGAACGAGCAGTACGTC. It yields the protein CASSPGHDSNEQYV.

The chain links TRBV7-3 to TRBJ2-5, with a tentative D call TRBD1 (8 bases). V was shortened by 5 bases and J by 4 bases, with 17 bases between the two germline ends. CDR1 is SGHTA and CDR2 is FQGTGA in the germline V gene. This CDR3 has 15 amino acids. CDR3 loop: CASSNRGGRGETQYF. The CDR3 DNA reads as TGTGCCAGCAGCAACAGGGGGGGACGGGGAGAGACCCAGTACTTC.

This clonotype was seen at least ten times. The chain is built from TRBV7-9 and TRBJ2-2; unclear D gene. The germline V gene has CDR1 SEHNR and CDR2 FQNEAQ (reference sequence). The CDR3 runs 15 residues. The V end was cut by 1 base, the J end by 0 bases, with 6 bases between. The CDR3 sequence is CASSLGRTNTGELFF. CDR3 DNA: TGTGCCAGCAGCTTAGGGCGGACGAACACCGGGGAGCTGTTTTTT.

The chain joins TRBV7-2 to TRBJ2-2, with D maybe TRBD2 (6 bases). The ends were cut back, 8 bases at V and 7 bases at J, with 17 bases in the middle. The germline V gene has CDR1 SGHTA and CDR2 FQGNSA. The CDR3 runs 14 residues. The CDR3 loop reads CASGGNAGGGELFF. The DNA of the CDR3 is TGTGCCAGCGGCGGGAACGCCGGGGGCGGGGAGCTGTTTTTT.

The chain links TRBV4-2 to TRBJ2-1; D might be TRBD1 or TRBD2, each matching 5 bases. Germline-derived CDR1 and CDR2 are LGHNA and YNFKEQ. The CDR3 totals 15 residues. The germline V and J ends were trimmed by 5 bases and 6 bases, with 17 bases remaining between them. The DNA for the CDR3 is TGTGCCAGCAGCGAAACCTACGGGGCACTCAATGAGCAGTTCTTC. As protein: CASSETYGALNEQFF.

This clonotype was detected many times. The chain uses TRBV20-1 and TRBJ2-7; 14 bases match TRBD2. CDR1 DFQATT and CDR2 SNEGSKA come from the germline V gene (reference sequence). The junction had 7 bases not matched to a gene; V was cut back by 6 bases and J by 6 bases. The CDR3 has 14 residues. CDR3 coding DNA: TGCAGTGCGTCCGGGACTAGCGGGGGTCTCGAGCAGTACTTC. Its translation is CSASGTSGGLEQYF.

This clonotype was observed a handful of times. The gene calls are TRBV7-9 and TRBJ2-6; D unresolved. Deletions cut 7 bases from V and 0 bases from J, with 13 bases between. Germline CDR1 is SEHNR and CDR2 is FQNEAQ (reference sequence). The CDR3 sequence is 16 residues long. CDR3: CASTWGYDSGANVLTF. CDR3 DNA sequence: TGTGCCAGCACCTGGGGTTACGACTCTGGGGCCAACGTCCTGACTTTC.

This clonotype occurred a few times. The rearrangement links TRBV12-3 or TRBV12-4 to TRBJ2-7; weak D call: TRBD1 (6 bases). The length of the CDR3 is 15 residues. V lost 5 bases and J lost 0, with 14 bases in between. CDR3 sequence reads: CASSQDSTTSYEQYF. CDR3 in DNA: TGTGCCAGCAGTCAGGACAGTACCACCTCCTACGAGCAGTACTTC.